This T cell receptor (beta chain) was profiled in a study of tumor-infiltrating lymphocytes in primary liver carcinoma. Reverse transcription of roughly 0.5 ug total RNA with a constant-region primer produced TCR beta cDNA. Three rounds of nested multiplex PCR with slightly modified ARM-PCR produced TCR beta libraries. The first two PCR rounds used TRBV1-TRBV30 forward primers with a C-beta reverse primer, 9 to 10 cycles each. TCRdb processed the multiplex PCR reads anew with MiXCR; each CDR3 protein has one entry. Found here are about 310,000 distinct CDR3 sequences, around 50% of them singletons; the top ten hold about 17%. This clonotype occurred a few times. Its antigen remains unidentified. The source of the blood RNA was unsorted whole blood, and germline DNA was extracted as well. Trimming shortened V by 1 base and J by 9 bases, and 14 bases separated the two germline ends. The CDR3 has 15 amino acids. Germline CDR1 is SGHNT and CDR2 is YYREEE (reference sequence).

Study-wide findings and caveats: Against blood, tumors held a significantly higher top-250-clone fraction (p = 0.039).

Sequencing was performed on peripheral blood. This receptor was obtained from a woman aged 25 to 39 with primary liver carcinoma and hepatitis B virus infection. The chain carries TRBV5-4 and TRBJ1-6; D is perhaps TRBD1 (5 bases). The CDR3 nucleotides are TGTGCCAGCAGCTTGAACGGGGACGGAATTTCACCCCTCCACTTT. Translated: CASSLNGDGISPLHF. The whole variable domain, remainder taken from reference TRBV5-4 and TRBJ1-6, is ETGVTQSPTHLIKTRGQQVTLRCSSQSGHNTVSWYQQALGQGPQFIFQYYREEENGRGNFPPRFSGLQFPNYSSELNVNALELDDSALYLCASSLNGDGISPLHFGNGTRLTVT.